The 16 T cell receptor beta chains reported below all come from one sample, sequenced in a study of cytomegalovirus exposure and HLA in healthy donors. PCR primers comprised 60 Vbeta and 13 Jbeta primers. The protocol was immunoSEQ multiplex PCR, while the TCRdb copy is restricted to in-frame clones and leaves out a portion. The sample includes about 120,000 clones, over 65% of them seen just once. Sequencing input: PBMCs. All receptors derive from a woman in her 30s in good health and CMV-seropositive.

This clone has more than one count but fewer than ten. The CDR3 loop reads CASTKRSGELFF. The DNA for the CDR3 is TGTGCCAGCACCAAACGGTCCGGGGAGCTGTTTTTT. The chain recombines TRBV6-5 with TRBJ2-2; D not resolved. V lost 7 bases and J 6 bases, leaving 9 bases between the germline ends. Germline CDR1 reads MNHEY; CDR2 reads SVGAGI. This CDR3 region has 12 residues.

This chain links TRBV7-2 with TRBJ2-1, with 16 bases fitting TRBD2. The V gene's germline CDR1 is SGHTA and CDR2 FQGNSA. V dropped 1 base and J dropped 0; count of bases not matched to a gene: 3. The CDR3 length is 19 residues. The CDR3 is CASSLEGLAGGPSYNEQFF. The CDR3 nucleotides read TGTGCCAGCAGCTTAGAGGGACTAGCGGGGGGGCCCTCCTACAATGAGCAGTTCTTC.

The gene calls are TRBV6-6 and TRBJ2-5, with D perhaps matching TRBD2 (6 bases). The CDR3 covers 14 residues. V shed 10 bases and J shed 4 bases, with 19 bases lying between them. The germline V gene encodes CDR1 MNHNY and CDR2 SVGAGI (reference sequence). This CDR3 is CATKPGGNRETQYF. The CDR3 DNA sequence: TGTGCCACGAAACCCGGGGGAAATCGAGAGACCCAGTACTTC.

The rearrangement joins TRBV29-1 to TRBJ2-3, with 7 bases matching TRBD1. Trimming removed 3 bases from V and 3 bases from J; junction bases left unmatched: 3. CDR1 SQVTM and CDR2 ANQGSEA come from the germline V gene. The CDR3 length is 13 residues. The CDR3 sequence: CSVEPGGTDTQYF. For the CDR3, the DNA is TGCAGCGTTGAGCCAGGGGGTACAGATACGCAGTATTTT.

The CDR3 DNA is TGCGCCAGCAGCCAACGATCGGGACAGTCCCACAATGAGCAGTTCTTC. It translates to CASSQRSGQSHNEQFF. This chain connects TRBV4-3 to TRBJ2-1; 7 positions match TRBD1. V lost 2 bases to trimming and J lost 5 bases; unmatched junction nucleotides: 9. Germline loops: CDR1 LGHNA, CDR2 YSLEER. The CDR3 is 16 amino acids.

This clone has only one observation. V gene TRBV7-2 combines with J gene TRBJ1-5; a possible D gene is TRBD1 (5 bases). V shed 4 bases and J shed 9 bases, with 13 bases lying between them. The germline V gene encodes CDR1 SGHTA and CDR2 FQGNSA. The CDR3 is made up of 13 amino acids. CDR3 region: CASSSSRARPQHF. As DNA, the CDR3 is TGTGCCAGCAGCTCTTCCAGGGCTAGGCCCCAGCATTTT.

This clone was detected a few times. The rearrangement joins TRBV27 to TRBJ2-3; D not resolved. Deletions cut 2 bases from V and 1 base from J, with 13 bases between. Per the germline V gene, CDR1 is MNHEY and CDR2 is SMNVEV (reference sequence). This CDR3 is built from 16 residues. The CDR3 nucleotides are TGTGCCAGCAGTTTAAACGCGCGTTCTCGCACAGATACGCAGTATTTT. It codes for CASSLNARSRTDTQYF.

The rearrangement joins TRBV30 to TRBJ2-7; TRBD2 might be the D (6 bases). The CDR3 loop spans 13 amino acids. The V gene lost 0 bases and the J gene lost 2 bases, with 8 bases spanning the gap. Germline V gene data show CDR1 as GTSNPN and CDR2 as SVGIG (reference sequence). In nucleotides, the CDR3 is TGTGCCTGGAGTGTGGCGGGGACCTACGAGCAGTACTTC. This codes for CAWSVAGTYEQYF.

This clone has just a few counts. The chain has TRBV7-9 and TRBJ1-4, with D possibly being TRBD1 (5 bases). The CDR3 spans 13 residues. V was pared by 9 bases and J by 6 bases, with 14 bases between. Germline lookup yields CDR1 SEHNR and CDR2 FQNEAQ (reference sequence). CDR3 sequence: CASDSTHYEKLFF. The CDR3, as DNA: TGTGCCAGTGACAGCACGCACTATGAAAAACTGTTTTTT. Based on the CDR3 plus reference TRBV7-9 and TRBJ1-4, the full variable domain is DTGVSQNPRHKITKRGQNVTFRCDPISEHNRLYWYRQTLGQGPEFLTYFQNEAQLEKSRLLSDRFSAERPKGSFSTLEIQRTEQGDSAMYLCASDSTHYEKLFFGSGTQLSVL.

The V and J genes are TRBV7-3 and TRBJ1-1, with D hard to call. Germline V gene data show CDR1 as SGHTA and CDR2 as FQGTGA. Trimming removed 10 bases at V and 7 bases at J, with 19 bases between. This CDR3 contains 13 residues. The CDR3 region has the DNA TGTGCCACCAGGAGGGTGACTAACGGTGAAGCTTTCTTT. This encodes CATRRVTNGEAFF.

The chain links TRBV5-1 to TRBJ2-5; TRBD1 agrees at 12 bases. The CDR3 length is 16 residues. CDR1 is SGHRS, CDR2 YFSETQ, per germline. V trimming: 4 bases; J trimming: 1 base; junction bases outside the gene matches: 5. The CDR3 sequence is CASSPGTGGVQETQYF. DNA of the CDR3: TGCGCCAGCAGCCCGGGGACAGGGGGCGTCCAAGAGACCCAGTACTTC.

At least ten counts were recorded for this clone. The V gene is TRBV5-6, the J gene TRBJ2-1, with a tentative D call TRBD1 (6 bases). The length of the CDR3 is 15 residues. With 4 bases removed from V and 2 bases from J, the gap between germline ends came to 13 bases. Germline-derived CDR1 and CDR2 are SGHDT and YYEEEE. The CDR3 reads CASSVQGPTYNEQFF. For the CDR3, the DNA is TGTGCCAGCAGCGTACAGGGTCCCACCTACAATGAGCAGTTCTTC.

This chain joins TRBV5-5 and TRBJ2-7; a weak D match, TRBD1 (6 bases). The germline gives CDR1 SGHKS, CDR2 YYEKEE (reference sequence). This CDR3 spans 15 amino acids. V dropped 0 bases and J dropped 6 bases, with 16 bases sitting between them. CDR3 loop: CASSLEDTGPGEQYF. As DNA, the CDR3 is TGTGCCAGCAGCTTGGAGGATACAGGGCCGGGCGAGCAGTACTTC.

The genes are TRBV21-1 and TRBJ2-2; the table's TRBD2 call for D was not verified on the DNA. TRBV21-1 is designated a pseudogene. The CDR3 contains 16 residues. The CDR3 nucleotides are TGTGCCAGCAGCAAAGCGGCACCCCGGGAGGCCGGGGAGCTGTTTTTT. It encodes CASSKAAPREAGELFF.

The rearrangement uses TRBV11-2 and TRBJ2-5; D may be TRBD2 (5 bases). Trimming removed 5 bases from V and 6 bases from J, with 10 bases in between. The CDR3 has 12 residues. Germline V lookup: CDR1 SGHAT, CDR2 FQNNGV. In DNA, the CDR3 is TGTGCCAGCAGCCCCCGAGGGAAGACCCAGTACTTC. Translating gives CASSPRGKTQYF.

This chain joins TRBV7-2 and TRBJ2-7; 9 bases map to TRBD1. Losses at the gene ends were 0 bases for V and 5 bases for J; bases not matched to a gene: 5. Germline CDR1 is SGHTA and CDR2 is FQGNSA. This CDR3 is built from 15 residues. The CDR3 region is CASSLAGTGSNEQYF. The CDR3 nucleotides read TGTGCCAGCAGCTTAGCCGGGACAGGGTCTAACGAGCAGTACTTC.